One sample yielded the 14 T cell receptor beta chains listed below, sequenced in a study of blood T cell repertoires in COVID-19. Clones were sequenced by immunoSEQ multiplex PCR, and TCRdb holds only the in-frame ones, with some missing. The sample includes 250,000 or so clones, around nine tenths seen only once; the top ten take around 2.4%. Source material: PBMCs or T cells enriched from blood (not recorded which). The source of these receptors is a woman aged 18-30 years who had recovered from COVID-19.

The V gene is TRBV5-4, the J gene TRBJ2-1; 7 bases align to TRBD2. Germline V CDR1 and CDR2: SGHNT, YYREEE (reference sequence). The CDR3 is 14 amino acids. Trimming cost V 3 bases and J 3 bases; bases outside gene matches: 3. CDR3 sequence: CASSSGTNYNEQFF. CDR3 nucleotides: TGTGCCAGCAGCTCCGGGACTAACTACAATGAGCAGTTCTTC.

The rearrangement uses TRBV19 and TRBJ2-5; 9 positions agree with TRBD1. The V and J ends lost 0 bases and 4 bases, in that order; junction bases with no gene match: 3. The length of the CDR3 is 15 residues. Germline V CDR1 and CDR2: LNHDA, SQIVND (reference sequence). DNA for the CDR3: TGTGCCAGTAGTATAGACCCGACAGGGGGAGAGACCCAGTACTTC. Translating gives CASSIDPTGGETQYF.

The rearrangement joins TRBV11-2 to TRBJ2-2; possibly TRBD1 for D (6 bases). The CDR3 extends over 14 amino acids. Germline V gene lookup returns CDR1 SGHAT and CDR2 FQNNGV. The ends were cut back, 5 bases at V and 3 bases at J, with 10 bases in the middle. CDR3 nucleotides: TGTGCCAGCAGCGTAAACAGGGACACCGGGGAGCTGTTTTTT. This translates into CASSVNRDTGELFF.

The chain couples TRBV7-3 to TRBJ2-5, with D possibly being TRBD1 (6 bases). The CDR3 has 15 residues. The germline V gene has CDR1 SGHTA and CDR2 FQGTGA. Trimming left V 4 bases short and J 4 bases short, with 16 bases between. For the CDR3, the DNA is TGTGCCAGCAGCTCCTCCCAGGGGCGGTCAGAGACCCAGTACTTC. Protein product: CASSSSQGRSETQYF.

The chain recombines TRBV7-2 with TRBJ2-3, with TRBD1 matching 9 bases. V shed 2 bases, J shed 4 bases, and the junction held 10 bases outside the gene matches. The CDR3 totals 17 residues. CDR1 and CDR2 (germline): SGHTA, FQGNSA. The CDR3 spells CASSLQGTGLSADTQYF. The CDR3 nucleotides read TGTGCCAGCAGCTTACAGGGGACAGGGTTAAGTGCAGATACGCAGTATTTT.

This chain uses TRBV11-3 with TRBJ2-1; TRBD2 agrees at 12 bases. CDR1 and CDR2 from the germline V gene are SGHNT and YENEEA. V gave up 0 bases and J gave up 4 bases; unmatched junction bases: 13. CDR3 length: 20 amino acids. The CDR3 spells CASSLESLRLAGDGYNEQFF. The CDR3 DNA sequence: TGTGCCAGCAGCTTAGAATCCCTCCGACTAGCGGGGGATGGATACAATGAGCAGTTCTTC. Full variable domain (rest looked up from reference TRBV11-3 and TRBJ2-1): EAGVVQSPRYKIIEKKQPVAFWCNPISGHNTLYWYLQNLGQGPELLIRYENEEAVDDSQLPKDRFSAERLKGVDSTLKIQPAELGDSAVYLCASSLESLRLAGDGYNEQFFGPGTRLTVL.

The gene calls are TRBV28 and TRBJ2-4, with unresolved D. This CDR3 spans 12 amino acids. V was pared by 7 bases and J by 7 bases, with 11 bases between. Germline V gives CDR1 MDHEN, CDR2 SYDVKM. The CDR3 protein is CASKMAANIQYF. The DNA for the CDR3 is TGTGCCAGCAAGATGGCGGCGAACATTCAGTACTTC.

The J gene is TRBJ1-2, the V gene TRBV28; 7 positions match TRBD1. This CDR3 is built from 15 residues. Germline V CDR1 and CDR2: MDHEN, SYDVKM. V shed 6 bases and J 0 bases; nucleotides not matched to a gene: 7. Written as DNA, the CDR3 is TGTGCCAGCAGCCGTCCGGGACAGACTAACTATGGCTACACCTTC. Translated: CASSRPGQTNYGYTF.

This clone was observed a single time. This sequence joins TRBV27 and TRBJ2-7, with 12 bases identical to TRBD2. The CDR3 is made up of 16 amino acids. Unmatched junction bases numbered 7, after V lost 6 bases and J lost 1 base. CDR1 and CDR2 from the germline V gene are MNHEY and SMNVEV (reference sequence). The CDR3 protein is CASSTSGRFTSYEQYF. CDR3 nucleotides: TGTGCCAGCAGCACTAGCGGGAGGTTCACTTCCTACGAGCAGTACTTC.

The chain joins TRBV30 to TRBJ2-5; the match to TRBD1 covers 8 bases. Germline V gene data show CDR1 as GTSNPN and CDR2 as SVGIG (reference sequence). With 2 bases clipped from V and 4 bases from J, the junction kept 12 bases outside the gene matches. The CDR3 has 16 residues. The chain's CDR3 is CAWSTSDRALRETQYF. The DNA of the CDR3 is TGTGCCTGGAGTACCTCGGACAGGGCGCTCAGAGAGACCCAGTACTTC.

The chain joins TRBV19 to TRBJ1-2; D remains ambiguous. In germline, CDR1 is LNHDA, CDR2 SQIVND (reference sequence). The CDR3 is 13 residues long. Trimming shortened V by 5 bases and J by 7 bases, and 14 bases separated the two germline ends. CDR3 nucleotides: TGTGCCAGTAGTCCAGGTCCTTACGCTGGCTACACCTTC. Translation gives CASSPGPYAGYTF.

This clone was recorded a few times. This CDR3 reads CASSFRGAGNNEQFF. CDR3 sequence (DNA): TGTGCCAGCAGCTTTCGGGGGGCGGGGAACAATGAGCAGTTCTTC. The V call is TRBV5-5, the J call TRBJ2-1; weak D call: TRBD2 (7 bases). CDR1 and CDR2 from the germline V gene are SGHKS and YYEKEE (reference sequence). V lost 2 bases and J 5 bases, leaving 14 bases between the germline ends. CDR3 size: 15 residues.

The CDR3, as DNA: TGTGCCAGCAGTGGTAGGGACTACTACAATGAGCAGTTCTTC. Translation gives CASSGRDYYNEQFF. The chain uses TRBV2 and TRBJ2-1, with 7 bases lining up with TRBD2. This CDR3 is built from 14 residues. Germline V gene lookup returns CDR1 SNHLY and CDR2 FYNNEI. V lost 4 bases and J lost 3; bases outside the gene matches: 3. The whole variable domain, remainder taken from reference TRBV2 and TRBJ2-1, is EPEVTQTPSHQVTQMGQEVILRCVPISNHLYFYWYRQILGQKVEFLVSFYNNEISEKSEIFDDQFSVERPDGSNFTLKIRSTKLEDSAMYFCASSGRDYYNEQFFGPGTRLTVL.

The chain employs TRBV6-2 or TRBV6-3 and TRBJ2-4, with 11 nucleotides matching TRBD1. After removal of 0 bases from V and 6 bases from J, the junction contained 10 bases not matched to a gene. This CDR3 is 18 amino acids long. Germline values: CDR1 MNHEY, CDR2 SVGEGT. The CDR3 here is CASSYSRRTGGNRNIQYF. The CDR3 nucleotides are TGTGCCAGCAGTTACTCGCGAAGGACAGGGGGCAATAGAAACATTCAGTACTTC.